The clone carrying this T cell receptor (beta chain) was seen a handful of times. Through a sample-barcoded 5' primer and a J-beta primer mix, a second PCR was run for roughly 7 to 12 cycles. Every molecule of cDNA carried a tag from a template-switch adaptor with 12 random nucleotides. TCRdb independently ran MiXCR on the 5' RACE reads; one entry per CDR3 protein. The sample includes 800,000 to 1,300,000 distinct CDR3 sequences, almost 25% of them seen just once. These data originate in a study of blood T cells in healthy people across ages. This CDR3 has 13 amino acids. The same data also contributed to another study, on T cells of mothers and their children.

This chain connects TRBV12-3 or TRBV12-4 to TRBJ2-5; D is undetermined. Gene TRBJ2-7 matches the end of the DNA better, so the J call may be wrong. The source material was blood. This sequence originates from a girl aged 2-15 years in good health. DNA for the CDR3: TGTGCCAGCAGTGGGCCCGAGGCCTACGAGCAGTACTTC. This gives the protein CASSGPEAYEQYF.